This T cell receptor (beta chain) comes out of a study of T-cell memory formation after mild COVID-19. Across the study: TCR clusters mostly belonged to single donors. General study findings and limits: Contracting CD8+ clones were enriched in EMRA, CD4+ mainly in CM and EM. Memory cells collected pre-infection included some clones that later responded, suggesting cross-reactive memory joined.

Constant-segment primers were used for 5'RACE, and the resulting TCR alpha and TCR beta cDNA libraries carried sample barcodes and UMIs. TCRdb re-analysed the 5' RACE reads in MiXCR, keeping a single row per CDR3 protein. The sample includes about 260,000 distinct CDR3 sequences, approximately 8.4% seen only once; the top ten take less than 25%. A note on this clonotype: Its antigen is still unknown.

Trimming stripped 6 bases from V and 9 bases from J, with 15 bases between. The CDR3 consists of 13 residues. The germline CDR1 and CDR2 sequences are LGHNA and YNFKEQ. Sample: PBMCs or a T cell subset sorted from them (not recorded which). The source is a man younger than 35 who had mild COVID-19 (a few samples of this study predate the infection). Cell type and time point are not known. The J gene is TRBJ2-1, the V gene TRBV4-2; a weak D match, TRBD2 (6 bases). The chain's CDR3 is CASRYGGKGEQFF. In DNA, the CDR3 is TGTGCCAGCAGATACGGGGGTAAAGGTGAGCAGTTCTTC.